The clone carrying this TCR beta chain was recorded once. What it binds is unknown. These data belong to a study of T cells in tuberculosis. Broader study findings: GMM-specific TCRs were nearer to active tuberculosis alpha repertoires, suggesting expansion.

The CDR3 runs 13 residues. Per the germline V gene, CDR1 is SQVTM and CDR2 is ANQGSEA. Deletions cut 0 bases from V and 4 bases from J, with 9 bases between. Some clones are missing from TCRdb's copy, which holds only in-frame ones; the method was immunoSEQ multiplex PCR. The sample contains about 23,000 clones, around 95% of which appear only once. This receptor was taken from a donor between 10 and 35 years old with latent tuberculosis or without tuberculosis infection. The sequenced material came from PBMCs. The chain is built from TRBV29-1 and TRBJ2-5, with no clear D. Written as DNA, the CDR3 is TGCAGCGTTGAAGATAATACGGGAGAGACCCAGTACTTC. Amino acid sequence: CSVEDNTGETQYF. The full variable domain, completed using reference TRBV29-1 and TRBJ2-5, is SAVISQKPSRDICQRGTSLTIQCQVDSQVTMMFWYRQQPGQSLTLIATANQGSEATYESGFVIDKFPISRPNLTFSTLTVSNMSPEDSSIYLCSVEDNTGETQYFGPGTRLLVL.